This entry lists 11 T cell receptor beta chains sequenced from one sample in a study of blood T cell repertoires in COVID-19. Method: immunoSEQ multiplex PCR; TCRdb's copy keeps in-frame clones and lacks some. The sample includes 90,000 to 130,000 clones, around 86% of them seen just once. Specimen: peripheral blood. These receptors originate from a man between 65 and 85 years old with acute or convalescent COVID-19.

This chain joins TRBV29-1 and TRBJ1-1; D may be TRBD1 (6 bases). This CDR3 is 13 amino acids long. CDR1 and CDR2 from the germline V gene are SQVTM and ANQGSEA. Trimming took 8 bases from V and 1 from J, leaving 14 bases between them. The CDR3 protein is CSSARGGNTEAFF. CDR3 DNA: TGCAGCTCAGCGAGGGGGGGGAACACTGAAGCTTTCTTT.

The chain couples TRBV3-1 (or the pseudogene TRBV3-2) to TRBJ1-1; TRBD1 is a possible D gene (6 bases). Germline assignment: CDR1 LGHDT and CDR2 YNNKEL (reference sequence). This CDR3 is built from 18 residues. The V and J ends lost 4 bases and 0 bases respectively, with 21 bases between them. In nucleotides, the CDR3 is TGTGCCAGCAGCCCAGCACCCAAGACAGGCATAATGAACACTGAAGCTTTCTTT. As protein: CASSPAPKTGIMNTEAFF.

The CDR3 reads CAWSVDRANNSPLHF. In DNA, the CDR3 is TGTGCCTGGAGTGTAGACAGGGCCAATAATTCACCCCTCCACTTT. The rearrangement joins TRBV30 to TRBJ1-6; 7 bases agree with TRBD1. Unmatched junction bases numbered 4, after V lost 0 bases and J lost 5 bases. CDR3 size: 15 residues. Germline values: CDR1 GTSNPN, CDR2 SVGIG (reference sequence).

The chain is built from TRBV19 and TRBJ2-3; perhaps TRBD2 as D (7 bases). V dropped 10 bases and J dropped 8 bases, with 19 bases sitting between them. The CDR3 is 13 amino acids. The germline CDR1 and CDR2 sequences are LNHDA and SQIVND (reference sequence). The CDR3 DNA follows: TGTGCCACGACTAAGGGGGGGCCTGGTACGCAGTATTTT. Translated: CATTKGGPGTQYF.

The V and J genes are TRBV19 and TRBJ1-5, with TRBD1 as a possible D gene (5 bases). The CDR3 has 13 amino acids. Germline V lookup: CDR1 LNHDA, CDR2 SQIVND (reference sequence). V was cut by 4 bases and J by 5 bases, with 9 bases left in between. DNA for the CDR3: TGTGCCAGTAGTAGACAGATAGATCAGCCCCAGCATTTT. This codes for CASSRQIDQPQHF.

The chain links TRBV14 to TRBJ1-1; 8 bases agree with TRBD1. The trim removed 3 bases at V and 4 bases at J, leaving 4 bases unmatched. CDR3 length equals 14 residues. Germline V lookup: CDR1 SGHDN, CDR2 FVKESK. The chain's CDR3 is CASSHRGRSTEAFF. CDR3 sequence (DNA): TGTGCCAGCAGCCACAGGGGGCGAAGCACTGAAGCTTTCTTT.

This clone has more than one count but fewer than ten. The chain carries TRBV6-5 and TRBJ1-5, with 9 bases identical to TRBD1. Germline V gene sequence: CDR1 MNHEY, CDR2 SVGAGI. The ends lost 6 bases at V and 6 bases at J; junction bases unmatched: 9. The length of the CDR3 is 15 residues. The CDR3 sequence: CASSLGTGIVQPQHF. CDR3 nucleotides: TGTGCCAGCAGCTTGGGGACAGGGATAGTTCAGCCCCAGCATTTT.

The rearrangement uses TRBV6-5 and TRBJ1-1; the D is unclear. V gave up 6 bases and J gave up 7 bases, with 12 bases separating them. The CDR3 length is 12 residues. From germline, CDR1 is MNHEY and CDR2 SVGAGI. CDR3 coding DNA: TGTGCCAGCAGGGGAGGCTCCCATGAAGCTTTCTTT. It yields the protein CASRGGSHEAFF.

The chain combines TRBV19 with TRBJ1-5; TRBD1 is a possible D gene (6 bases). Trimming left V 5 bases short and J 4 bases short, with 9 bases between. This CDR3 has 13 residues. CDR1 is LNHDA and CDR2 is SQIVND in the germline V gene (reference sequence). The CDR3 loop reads CASSLDRNQPQHF. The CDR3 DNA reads TGTGCCAGTAGTTTGGACAGAAATCAGCCCCAGCATTTT.

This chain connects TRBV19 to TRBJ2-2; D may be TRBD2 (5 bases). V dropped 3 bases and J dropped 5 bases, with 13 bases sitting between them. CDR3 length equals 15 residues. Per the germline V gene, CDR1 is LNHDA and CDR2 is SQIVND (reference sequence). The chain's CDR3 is CASSIEGRPTGELFF. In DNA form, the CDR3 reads TGTGCCAGTAGTATTGAGGGCAGGCCGACCGGGGAGCTGTTTTTT.

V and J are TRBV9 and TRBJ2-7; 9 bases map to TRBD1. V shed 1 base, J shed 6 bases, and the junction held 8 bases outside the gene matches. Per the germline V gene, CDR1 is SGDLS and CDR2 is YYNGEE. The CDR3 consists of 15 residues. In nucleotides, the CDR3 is TGTGCCAGCAGCGTAAAACACAGGGGGCTCCGCGAGCAGTACTTC. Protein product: CASSVKHRGLREQYF.